This TCR beta chain was obtained from a study of T cell repertoires in cytomegalovirus infection. Study-wide results and caveats: Cumulative public TCR beta family frequency identified carriers of CMV plus the relevant HLA. Dominating the ex vivo response were TCR beta clonotypes that were CMV-specific and HLA-C-restricted.

The CDR3 extends over 19 amino acids. V shed 3 bases, J shed 7 bases, and the junction held 21 bases outside the gene matches. Germline V gene lookup returns CDR1 LNHDA and CDR2 SQIVND (reference sequence). Ten or more counts support this clonotype. The antigen is not known. TCRdb re-called the reads through MiXCR, storing one row per CDR3 protein. The sample consists of some 150,000 distinct CDR3 sequences, 6.5% of them appearing once. Input material: PBMCs. This rearrangement joins TRBV19 to TRBJ1-1, with 9 nucleotides matching TRBD1. The TCR was taken from a human donor in good health (CMV status not recorded). Some clones in this sample may be carry-over from other donors' samples. The CDR3 spells CASSMGQGSGEARGGEAFF. CDR3 nucleotides: TGTGCCAGTAGTATGGGACAGGGATCAGGAGAGGCACGGGGGGGTGAAGCTTTCTTT.